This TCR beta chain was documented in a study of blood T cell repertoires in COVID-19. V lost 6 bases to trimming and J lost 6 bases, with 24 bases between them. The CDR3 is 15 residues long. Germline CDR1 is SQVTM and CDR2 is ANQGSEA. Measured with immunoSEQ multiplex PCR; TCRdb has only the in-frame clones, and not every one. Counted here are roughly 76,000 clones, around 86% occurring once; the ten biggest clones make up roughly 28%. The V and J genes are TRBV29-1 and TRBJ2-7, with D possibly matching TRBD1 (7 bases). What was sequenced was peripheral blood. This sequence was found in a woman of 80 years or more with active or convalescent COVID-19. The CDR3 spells CSVWLTGTAGGEQYF. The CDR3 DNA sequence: TGCAGCGTGTGGCTAACCGGGACAGCGGGCGGCGAGCAGTACTTC.